The 29 T cell receptor beta chains given below trace back to one sample, sequenced in a study of T cell changes during pregnancy in multiple sclerosis. TCRdb keeps only in-frame clones here, not all; method: immunoSEQ multiplex PCR. The sample shows around 73,000 clones, roughly 92% of them seen only once. The source was peripheral blood, collected in the third trimester of pregnancy. These receptors all come from a female donor in good health, enrolled as a control in a pregnancy study.

This sequence joins TRBV6-6 and TRBJ1-2, with 8 bases identical to TRBD1. V shed 5 bases and J 7 bases; nucleotides not matched to a gene: 6. Germline CDR1 MNHNY, CDR2 SVGAGI (reference sequence). The length of the CDR3 is 13 residues. The CDR3 DNA reads TGTGCCAGCAGTCCCTCGGACAGGGCTGGCTACACCTTC. Protein sequence: CASSPSDRAGYTF.

The rearrangement uses TRBV7-7 and TRBJ2-3; the match to TRBD2 covers 8 bases. There are 15 residues in the CDR3. J gave up 1 base and V 0 bases, and 0 bases lay outside the gene matches. The germline V gene encodes CDR1 SSHAT and CDR2 FNYEAQ (reference sequence). The CDR3: CASSLALAGTDTQYF. CDR3 coding DNA: TGTGCCAGCAGCTTAGCACTAGCGGGCACAGATACGCAGTATTTT.

V gene TRBV28 combines with J gene TRBJ1-1, with D uncertain. The V gene's germline CDR1 is MDHEN and CDR2 SYDVKM. The CDR3 runs 12 residues. V lost 6 bases and J 5 bases, leaving 10 bases between the germline ends. CDR3 loop: CASSLARTEAFF. In nucleotides, the CDR3 is TGTGCCAGCAGCCTAGCCCGGACTGAAGCTTTCTTT.

This clone was seen more than once but under ten times. The chain carries TRBV28 and TRBJ1-1; the D is unclear. Germline assignment: CDR1 MDHEN and CDR2 SYDVKM. The CDR3 loop spans 10 amino acids. The V end was cut by 6 bases, the J end by 8 bases, with 7 bases between. The CDR3 DNA is TGTGCCAGCAGCACTAGGGAAGCTTTCTTT. Amino acid sequence: CASSTREAFF.

The chain joins TRBV27 to TRBJ1-4; 7 nucleotides match TRBD1. V dropped 0 bases and J dropped 8; count of bases not matched to a gene: 9. This CDR3 is built from 16 residues. Germline values: CDR1 MNHEY, CDR2 SMNVEV (reference sequence). CDR3 nucleotides: TGTGCCAGCAGTTTATCGATGGCAGGGGGTCAAGAAAAACTGTTTTTT. Its translation: CASSLSMAGGQEKLFF.

About this clone: One junction end disagrees with the germline gene, perhaps due to a read error. The rearrangement links TRBV5-4 to TRBJ2-1, with D possibly being TRBD2 (5 bases). There are 15 residues in the CDR3. Germline values: CDR1 SGHNT, CDR2 YYREEE (reference sequence). The chain's CDR3 is CASSLRGSTYSEQFF. The CDR3 region has the DNA TGTGCCAGCAGCTTGAGAGGGAGTACCTACAGTGAGCAGTTCTTC.

The chain couples TRBV5-8 to TRBJ2-7, with a weak D call TRBD2 (6 bases). There are 17 residues in the CDR3. Trimming removed 0 bases at V and 2 bases at J, with 18 bases between. The germline V gene has CDR1 SGHTS and CDR2 YDEGEE. CDR3 bases: TGTGCCAGCAGCTTGGTTCCCCCCCGGGAGTCGGCCTACGAGCAGTACTTC. Translation: CASSLVPPRESAYEQYF.

V gene TRBV21-1 combines with J gene TRBJ2-1; the table's D call, TRBD2, was not checked against the DNA. TRBV21-1 is labeled a pseudogene. The CDR3 contains 15 residues. Here the CDR3 reads CASSKVQRGRNEQFF. The CDR3 DNA follows: TGTGCCAGCAGCAAAGTCCAGCGGGGGCGGAATGAGCAGTTCTTC.

The chain uses TRBV27 and TRBJ1-1; perhaps TRBD1 as D (6 bases). CDR1 MNHEY and CDR2 SMNVEV come from the germline V gene (reference sequence). CDR3 length: 13 amino acids. V lost 6 bases and J 0 bases, leaving 8 bases between the germline ends. CDR3 region: CASRQGLNTEAFF. CDR3 bases: TGTGCCAGCAGACAGGGTTTGAACACTGAAGCTTTCTTT.

This clone was seen just once. The rearrangement joins TRBV4-1 to TRBJ2-3, with TRBD2 matching 8 bases. Trimming at V came to 1 base and at J to 6 bases, leaving 15 bases not matched to a gene. The CDR3 contains 18 residues. CDR1 is MGHRA, CDR2 YSYEKL, per germline. The CDR3 region has the DNA TGCGCCAGCAGCCAAGGGGAGGGGGAAGCGGGAGTCGCTGATACGCAGTATTTT. It specifies CASSQGEGEAGVADTQYF.

The chain carries TRBV18 and TRBJ1-2, with TRBD1 matching 7 bases. The junction had 9 bases not matched to a gene; V was cut back by 2 bases and J by 6 bases. Germline-derived CDR1 and CDR2 are KGHSH and LQKENI. This CDR3 contains 15 residues. CDR3 region: CASSPFTRGVDGYTF. CDR3 nucleotides: TGTGCCAGCTCACCATTCACCAGGGGGGTGGATGGCTACACCTTC.

The V call is TRBV14, the J call TRBJ2-7, with TRBD1 matching over 7 bases. V shed 3 bases, J shed 2 bases, and the junction held 4 bases outside the gene matches. CDR3 length: 14 amino acids. From germline, CDR1 is SGHDN and CDR2 FVKESK. The CDR3 loop reads CASSQGQGAYEQYF. The CDR3 DNA follows: TGTGCCAGCAGCCAGGGGCAGGGGGCCTACGAGCAGTACTTC.

Concerning this clone: Distinct nucleotide sequences in the sample also encode this CDR3. This chain joins TRBV27 and TRBJ2-7, with TRBD1 matching 8 bases. Germline-derived CDR1 and CDR2 are MNHEY and SMNVEV (reference sequence). The CDR3 covers 13 residues. J was trimmed by 3 bases and V by 4 bases; bases with no gene match: 2. Here the CDR3 DNA reads TGTGCCAGCAGTTATACAGGGGGCTACGAGCAGTACTTC. It is translated as CASSYTGGYEQYF.

The chain links TRBV28 to TRBJ2-7; the match to TRBD1 covers 7 bases. CDR1 is MDHEN and CDR2 is SYDVKM in the germline V gene. The CDR3 covers 15 residues. After removal of 3 bases from V and 2 bases from J, the junction contained 7 bases not matched to a gene. CDR3 in DNA: TGTGCCAGCAGTTTCCGACAGGGCATGGCCTACGAGCAGTACTTC. Translated, it gives CASSFRQGMAYEQYF.

This chain links TRBV2 with TRBJ1-5; weak D call: TRBD1 (5 bases). V dropped 4 bases and J dropped 0 bases, with 10 bases sitting between them. From germline, CDR1 is SNHLY and CDR2 FYNNEI. This CDR3 is built from 15 residues. Here the CDR3 reads CASSVATVSNQPQHF. The CDR3 DNA follows: TGTGCCAGCAGTGTTGCGACAGTTAGCAATCAGCCCCAGCATTTT.

J is TRBJ2-7 and V is TRBV6-1; TRBD2 agrees at 12 bases. Germline assignment: CDR1 MNHNS and CDR2 SASEGT. This CDR3 comprises 15 residues. The J segment lost 3 bases and the V segment lost 1 base, leaving 1 base of the junction unmatched. CDR3 region: CASSEELAGGYEQYF. CDR3 in DNA: TGTGCCAGCAGTGAAGAACTAGCGGGGGGCTACGAGCAGTACTTC.

The rearrangement links TRBV11-3 to TRBJ2-1; TRBD2 might be the D (7 bases). Trimming took 1 base from V and 2 from J, leaving 12 bases between them. The length of the CDR3 is 16 residues. CDR1 is SGHNT and CDR2 is YENEEA in the germline V gene. CDR3 coding DNA: TGTGCCAGCAGCTTAGGAGGGGGGGGAGCCTACAATGAGCAGTTCTTC. Translating gives CASSLGGGGAYNEQFF.

The chain joins TRBV18 to TRBJ1-5, with D uncertain. The CDR3 consists of 15 residues. Germline V CDR1 and CDR2: KGHSH, LQKENI. The V gene lost 2 bases and the J gene lost 0 bases, with 8 bases spanning the gap. CDR3 sequence reads: CASSPGGASNQPQHF. The CDR3 DNA follows: TGTGCCAGCTCACCAGGAGGAGCTAGCAATCAGCCCCAGCATTTT.

J is TRBJ2-5 and V is TRBV4-2, with TRBD2 matching over 8 bases. The V gene end was trimmed by 1 base and the J gene end by 4 bases; junction bases not matched to a gene: 5. Germline V gene sequence: CDR1 LGHNA, CDR2 YNFKEQ. The CDR3 covers 15 residues. CDR3 residues: CASSQALAGPETQYF. The CDR3 DNA follows: TGTGCCAGCAGCCAAGCCTTAGCGGGACCAGAGACCCAGTACTTC.

The rearrangement links TRBV7-3 to TRBJ1-1, with TRBD1 as a possible D gene (5 bases). Trimming stripped 5 bases from V and 1 base from J, with 8 bases between. The germline V gene encodes CDR1 SGHTA and CDR2 FQGTGA. The CDR3 consists of 13 residues. Here the CDR3 DNA reads TGTGCCAGCAGCCGCGGGGGGAACACTGAAGCTTTCTTT. Translating it yields CASSRGGNTEAFF.

The rearrangement uses TRBV5-4 and TRBJ1-1; D ambiguous. The CDR3 contains 15 residues. Germline loops: CDR1 SGHNT, CDR2 YYREEE (reference sequence). The germline V and J ends were trimmed by 6 bases and 3 bases, with 18 bases remaining between them. The chain's CDR3 is CASTMSAFGDTEAFF. As DNA, the CDR3 is TGTGCCAGCACCATGTCCGCCTTCGGGGACACTGAAGCTTTCTTT.

The V and J genes are TRBV28 and TRBJ2-3, with a weak D call TRBD2 (6 bases). The CDR3 runs 15 residues. Germline-derived CDR1 and CDR2 are MDHEN and SYDVKM. V dropped 7 bases and J dropped 1 base, with 15 bases sitting between them. Here the CDR3 reads CASKNGTAGTDTQYF. The CDR3 region has the DNA TGTGCCAGCAAGAACGGGACTGCGGGCACAGATACGCAGTATTTT.

This CDR3 is CAISELAGYEQYF. CDR3 nucleotide sequence: TGTGCCATCAGTGAACTAGCGGGCTACGAGCAGTACTTC. This chain uses TRBV10-3 with TRBJ2-7, with 9 bases lining up with TRBD2. This CDR3 region has 13 residues. Per the germline V gene, CDR1 is ENHRY and CDR2 is SYGVKD. J gave up 3 bases and V 3 bases, and 0 bases lay outside the gene matches.

The chain is built from TRBV7-6 and TRBJ2-1, with D perhaps matching TRBD2 (7 bases). Trimming shortened V by 2 bases and J by 5 bases, and 16 bases separated the two germline ends. Germline V lookup: CDR1 SGHVS, CDR2 FNYEAQ. This CDR3 contains 16 residues. CDR3: CASSLYESGTNNEQFF. In nucleotides, the CDR3 is TGTGCCAGCAGCTTATATGAGAGCGGGACAAACAATGAGCAGTTCTTC.

This chain joins TRBV4-2 and TRBJ1-1, with D hard to call. Trimming shortened V by 2 bases and J by 0 bases, and 13 bases separated the two germline ends. Germline V gene data show CDR1 as LGHNA and CDR2 as YNFKEQ. The CDR3 is 16 residues long. In DNA form, the CDR3 reads TGTGCCAGCAGCCAAACGCAATCACTCATGAACACTGAAGCTTTCTTT. Translated: CASSQTQSLMNTEAFF.

The V call is TRBV27, the J call TRBJ2-5; 8 nucleotides match TRBD2. CDR1 MNHEY and CDR2 SMNVEV come from the germline V gene (reference sequence). CDR3 length: 14 amino acids. J was trimmed by 1 base and V by 3 bases; bases with no gene match: 1. CDR3 sequence: CASSFAGGQETQYF. In DNA, the CDR3 is TGTGCCAGCAGTTTTGCGGGGGGCCAAGAGACCCAGTACTTC.

This clone has more than one count but fewer than ten. The J gene is TRBJ1-1, the V gene TRBV10-3, with D perhaps TRBD1 (5 bases). The length of the CDR3 is 11 residues. In germline, CDR1 is ENHRY, CDR2 SYGVKD. Trimming removed 10 bases from V and 7 bases from J, with 13 bases in between. CDR3 coding DNA: TGTGCCACTCGACAGACCCTTGAAGCTTTCTTT. This sequence encodes CATRQTLEAFF.

The chain links TRBV25-1 to TRBJ1-1, with a possible D match to TRBD1 (6 bases). The CDR3 sequence is 17 residues long. CDR1 is MGHDK, CDR2 SYGVNS, per germline. Trimming shortened V by 4 bases and J by 0 bases, and 18 bases separated the two germline ends. CDR3 loop: CASSGGTSLDMNTEAFF. CDR3 DNA: TGTGCCAGCAGTGGGGGGACATCACTTGACATGAACACTGAAGCTTTCTTT.

The rearrangement uses TRBV15 and TRBJ2-7, with D tentatively TRBD1 (5 bases). V gave up 2 bases and J gave up 3 bases, with 17 bases separating them. Germline CDR1 reads LNHNV; CDR2 reads YYDKDF (reference sequence). CDR3 length: 16 residues. The CDR3 sequence: CATSRKRGSLNYEQYF. Written as DNA, the CDR3 is TGTGCCACCAGCAGAAAAAGGGGCAGCCTAAACTACGAGCAGTACTTC.